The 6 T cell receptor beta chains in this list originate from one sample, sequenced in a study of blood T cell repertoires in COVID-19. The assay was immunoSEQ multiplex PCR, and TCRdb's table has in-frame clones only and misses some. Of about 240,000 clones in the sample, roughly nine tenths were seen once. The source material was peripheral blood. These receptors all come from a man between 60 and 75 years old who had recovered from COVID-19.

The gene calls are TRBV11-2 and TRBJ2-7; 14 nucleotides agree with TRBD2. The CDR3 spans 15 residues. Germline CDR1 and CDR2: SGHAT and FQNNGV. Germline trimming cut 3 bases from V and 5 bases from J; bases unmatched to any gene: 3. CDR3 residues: CASSFRGLAGDEQYF. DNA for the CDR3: TGTGCCAGCAGCTTTAGGGGACTAGCGGGGGACGAGCAGTACTTC.

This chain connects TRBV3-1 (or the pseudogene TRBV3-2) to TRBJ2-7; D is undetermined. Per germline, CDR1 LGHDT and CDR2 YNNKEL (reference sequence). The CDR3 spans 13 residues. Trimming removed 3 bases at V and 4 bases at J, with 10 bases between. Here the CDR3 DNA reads TGTGCCAGCAGCCACGTCGCGATGTACGAGCAGTACTTC. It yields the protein CASSHVAMYEQYF.

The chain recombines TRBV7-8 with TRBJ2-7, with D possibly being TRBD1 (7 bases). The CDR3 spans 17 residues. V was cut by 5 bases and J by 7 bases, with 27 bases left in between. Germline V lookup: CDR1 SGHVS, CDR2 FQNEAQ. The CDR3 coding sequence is TGTGCCAGCAGCGCAGGCGAGGAGGGGGCCCCCAGTTGGGAGCAGTACTTC. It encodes CASSAGEEGAPSWEQYF. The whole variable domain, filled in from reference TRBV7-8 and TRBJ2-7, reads GAGVSQSPRYKVAKRGQDVALRCDPISGHVSLFWYQQALGQGPEFLTYFQNEAQLDKSGLPSDRFFAERPEGSVSTLKIQRTQQEDSAVYLCASSAGEEGAPSWEQYFGPGTRLTVT.

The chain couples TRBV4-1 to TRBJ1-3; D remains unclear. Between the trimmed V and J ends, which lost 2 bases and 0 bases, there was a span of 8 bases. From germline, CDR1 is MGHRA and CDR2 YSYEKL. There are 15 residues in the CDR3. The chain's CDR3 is CASSQMGISGNTIYF. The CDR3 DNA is TGCGCCAGCAGCCAAATGGGCATCTCTGGAAACACCATATATTTT.

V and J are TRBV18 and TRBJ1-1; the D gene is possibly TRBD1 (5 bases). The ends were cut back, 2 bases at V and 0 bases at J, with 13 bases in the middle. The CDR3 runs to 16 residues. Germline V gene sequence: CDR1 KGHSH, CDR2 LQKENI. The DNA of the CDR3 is TGTGCCAGCTCACCAGCCCAGGGCAGTTTGAACACTGAAGCTTTCTTT. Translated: CASSPAQGSLNTEAFF.

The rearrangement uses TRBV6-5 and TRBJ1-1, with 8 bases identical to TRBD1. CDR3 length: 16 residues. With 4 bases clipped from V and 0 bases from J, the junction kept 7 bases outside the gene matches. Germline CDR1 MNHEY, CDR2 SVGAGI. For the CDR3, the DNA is TGTGCCAGCAGTTCCTTATACAGGGGGATGAACACTGAAGCTTTCTTT. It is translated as CASSSLYRGMNTEAFF.